Following are 16 T cell receptor beta chains from one sample sequenced in a study of cytomegalovirus exposure and HLA in healthy donors. Primers included in the PCR were 60 Vbeta and 13 Jbeta primers. Sequencing was performed with immunoSEQ multiplex PCR; in TCRdb, only in-frame clones are kept and a portion is missing. The table has fewer than 200,000 clones, 80% seen once. The material sequenced was PBMCs. Receptor source: a man in his forties in good health and CMV-seronegative.

The V call is TRBV7-2, the J call TRBJ1-1; possibly TRBD1 for D (5 bases). V was trimmed by 5 bases and J by 3 bases, leaving 13 bases between them. This CDR3 comprises 14 residues. CDR1 SGHTA and CDR2 FQGNSA come from the germline V gene. The DNA of the CDR3 is TGTGCCAGCAGCCGCGGGGGGTCCGACACTGAAGCTTTCTTT. Translating gives CASSRGGSDTEAFF. The full variable domain, completed using reference TRBV7-2 and TRBJ1-1, is GAGVSQSPSNKVTEKGKDVELRCDPISGHTALYWYRQSLGQGLEFLIYFQGNSAPDKSGLPSDRFSAERTGGSVSTLTIQRTQQEDSAVYLCASSRGGSDTEAFFGQGTRLTVV.

V is TRBV10-3 and J is TRBJ2-2, with D perhaps matching TRBD1 (5 bases). CDR3 length equals 16 residues. V dropped 0 bases and J dropped 3 bases, with 11 bases sitting between them. Germline CDR1 is ENHRY and CDR2 is SYGVKD. CDR3 sequence (DNA): TGTGCCATCAGTGAGTCAAGGGGCGTGGACACCGGGGAGCTGTTTTTT. Its protein product is CAISESRGVDTGELFF.

The V gene is TRBV9, the J gene TRBJ2-5; a possible D gene is TRBD2 (6 bases). The V end was cut by 0 bases, the J end by 4 bases, with 13 bases between. CDR1 is SGDLS, CDR2 YYNGEE, per germline. The CDR3 consists of 15 residues. CDR3 nucleotides: TGTGCCAGCAGCGTAGCTACGTGGGGAGGAGAGACCCAGTACTTC. Translating gives CASSVATWGGETQYF.

In this sample, this clone turned up a few times. The chain has TRBV2 and TRBJ2-3; 13 bases align to TRBD2. This CDR3 is 16 amino acids long. Per the germline V gene, CDR1 is SNHLY and CDR2 is FYNNEI. Trimming removed 6 bases from V and 4 bases from J; junction bases left unmatched: 7. The CDR3 reads CASRETSGRAADTQYF. For the CDR3, the DNA is TGTGCCAGCAGGGAAACTAGCGGGAGGGCCGCAGATACGCAGTATTTT. The variable domain in full, completed from reference TRBV2 and TRBJ2-3, reads EPEVTQTPSHQVTQMGQEVILRCVPISNHLYFYWYRQILGQKVEFLVSFYNNEISEKSEIFDDQFSVERPDGSNFTLKIRSTKLEDSAMYFCASRETSGRAADTQYFGPGTRLTVL.

The gene calls are TRBV27 and TRBJ2-7; unclear D gene. Germline V CDR1 and CDR2: MNHEY, SMNVEV (reference sequence). With 5 bases removed from V and 5 bases from J, the gap between germline ends came to 13 bases. CDR3 length: 13 amino acids. The CDR3, as DNA: TGTGCCAGCAGTATTCGAGCCACGGACGAGCAGTACTTC. It codes for CASSIRATDEQYF.

The genes are TRBV10-1 and TRBJ2-7; TRBD2 matches 10 bases. The CDR3 is 17 amino acids. Germline trimming cut 2 bases from V and 4 bases from J; bases unmatched to any gene: 11. CDR1 WNHNN and CDR2 SYGVQD come from the germline V gene (reference sequence). This chain's CDR3 is CASSETLLAGDQYEQYF. CDR3 coding DNA: TGCGCCAGCAGTGAGACCCTCCTAGCGGGAGATCAGTACGAGCAGTACTTC.

This chain links TRBV18 with TRBJ2-3, with TRBD2 matching 10 bases. The CDR3 spans 15 residues. Germline V gene data show CDR1 as KGHSH and CDR2 as LQKENI. J gave up 5 bases and V 3 bases, and 5 bases lay outside the gene matches. In DNA form, the CDR3 reads TGTGCCAGCTCACCCCTAGCGGGGGTGGGAGATACGCAGTATTTT. Its translation: CASSPLAGVGDTQYF.

This clone is a singleton in its sample. This chain joins TRBV10-3 and TRBJ1-4, with a weak D call TRBD1 (6 bases). This CDR3 spans 15 amino acids. V dropped 0 bases and J dropped 7 bases, with 12 bases sitting between them. CDR1 and CDR2 (germline): ENHRY, SYGVKD. CDR3 region: CAISESRGIGEKLFF. For the CDR3, the DNA is TGTGCCATCAGTGAGTCCAGGGGCATCGGTGAAAAACTGTTTTTT.

V usage is TRBV7-2 and J usage is TRBJ2-1, with D possibly TRBD1 on 5 matching bases. The germline CDR1 and CDR2 sequences are SGHTA and FQGNSA. The germline V and J ends were trimmed by 5 bases and 6 bases, with 11 bases remaining between them. This CDR3 contains 13 residues. In DNA form, the CDR3 reads TGTGCCAGCAGCATACAGGTATTCAATGAGCAGTTCTTC. Translation: CASSIQVFNEQFF.

The gene calls are TRBV5-1 and TRBJ2-7; TRBD2 might be the D (5 bases). The V end lost 0 bases, the J end lost 0 bases, and 19 bases lay between the germline ends. The germline V gene encodes CDR1 SGHRS and CDR2 YFSETQ. The CDR3 is 18 amino acids. This CDR3 is CASSLAFLASGSSYEQYF. DNA for the CDR3: TGCGCCAGCAGCTTGGCCTTTCTGGCCAGCGGCAGCTCCTACGAGCAGTACTTC.

This chain joins TRBV7-9 and TRBJ2-1; 12 bases are a match to TRBD2. Trimming took 4 bases from V and 6 from J; bases not matched to a gene: 4. Germline V lookup: CDR1 SEHNR, CDR2 FQNEAQ (reference sequence). CDR3 length: 15 residues. The CDR3 region has the DNA TGTGCCAGCAGCTCTAGCGGGAGGGCCGGCAATGAGCAGTTCTTC. Its translation: CASSSSGRAGNEQFF. Combining the CDR3 with reference TRBV7-9 and TRBJ2-1 gives the whole variable domain DTGVSQNPRHKITKRGQNVTFRCDPISEHNRLYWYRQTLGQGPEFLTYFQNEAQLEKSRLLSDRFSAERPKGSFSTLEIQRTEQGDSAMYLCASSSSGRAGNEQFFGPGTRLTVL.

The CDR3 protein is CASSLPRDRGTYEQYF. In DNA form, the CDR3 reads TGCGCCAGCAGCTTACCGAGGGACAGGGGAACCTACGAGCAGTACTTC. The chain is built from TRBV4-1 and TRBJ2-7; 10 nucleotides align to TRBD1. With 5 bases clipped from V and 2 bases from J, the junction kept 9 bases outside the gene matches. The CDR3 is 16 residues long. The germline CDR1 and CDR2 sequences are MGHRA and YSYEKL.

Regarding this clone: One end of the junction varies from germline; a read error may be responsible. The chain links TRBV5-1 to TRBJ1-4, with 8 bases that match TRBD1. Germline V gene sequence: CDR1 SGHRS, CDR2 YFSETQ. This CDR3 region has 16 residues. The CDR3 bases are TGCGCCAGCAGCTTGGGTGCCGGGACAGGTAATGAGAAACTGTTTTTT. Translated, it gives CASSLGAGTGNEKLFF.

The V call is TRBV5-4, the J call TRBJ1-2; D is possibly TRBD1 (6 bases). This CDR3 spans 12 amino acids. Trimming left V 5 bases short and J 6 bases short, with 11 bases between. CDR1 is SGHNT and CDR2 is YYREEE in the germline V gene (reference sequence). The CDR3 nucleotides read TGTGCCAGCAGTTTTAACAGGGATGGCTACACCTTC. Translation: CASSFNRDGYTF.

The chain is built from TRBV7-8 and TRBJ2-7, with D uncertain. This CDR3 region has 12 residues. Germline assignment: CDR1 SGHVS and CDR2 FQNEAQ. Deletions cut 3 bases from V and 2 bases from J, with 5 bases between. CDR3 amino acids: CASSFGPYEQYF. Here the CDR3 DNA reads TGTGCCAGCAGCTTCGGTCCCTACGAGCAGTACTTC. The variable domain in full, completed from reference TRBV7-8 and TRBJ2-7, reads GAGVSQSPRYKVAKRGQDVALRCDPISGHVSLFWYQQALGQGPEFLTYFQNEAQLDKSGLPSDRFFAERPEGSVSTLKIQRTQQEDSAVYLCASSFGPYEQYFGPGTRLTVT.

The chain joins TRBV6-6 to TRBJ1-1; a weak D match, TRBD1 (5 bases). The CDR3 contains 16 residues. The germline V gene encodes CDR1 MNHNY and CDR2 SVGAGI (reference sequence). Trimming left V 5 bases short and J 0 bases short, with 16 bases between. CDR3 residues: CASSTPSGRMNTEAFF. CDR3 DNA: TGTGCCAGCAGTACCCCATCAGGGCGCATGAACACTGAAGCTTTCTTT.